Each of the 19 T cell receptor beta chains below was sequenced from the same sample in a study of blood T cell repertoires in COVID-19. The method was immunoSEQ multiplex PCR; TCRdb's version includes in-frame clones alone and lacks a portion of them. The sample includes some 200,000 clones, about 92% seen only once; the top ten take approximately 1.2%. Sequenced material: peripheral blood. The receptors derive from a man between 25 and 39 years old with acute or convalescent COVID-19.

This sequence joins TRBV3-1 (or the pseudogene TRBV3-2) and TRBJ2-2, with D possibly TRBD2 on 6 matching bases. V was pared by 2 bases and J by 5 bases, with 15 bases between. The CDR3 is made up of 16 amino acids. CDR1 and CDR2 from the germline V gene are LGHDT and YNNKEL (reference sequence). CDR3 loop: CASSQYPGRETGELFF. The CDR3 DNA is TGTGCCAGCAGCCAATACCCTGGTCGGGAGACCGGGGAGCTGTTTTTT.

V usage is TRBV6-1 and J usage is TRBJ1-1; TRBD1 matches 8 bases. Trimming at V came to 3 bases and at J to 3 bases, leaving 3 bases not matched to a gene. The CDR3 has 14 amino acids. CDR1 and CDR2 (germline): MNHNS, SASEGT. CDR3 region: CASSEQGADTEAFF. The DNA of the CDR3 is TGTGCCAGCAGTGAGCAGGGGGCGGACACTGAAGCTTTCTTT.

This chain uses TRBV29-1 with TRBJ2-7; D gene unclear. CDR3 size: 11 residues. Trimming stripped 1 base from V and 3 bases from J, with 4 bases between. The germline CDR1 and CDR2 sequences are SQVTM and ANQGSEA. The CDR3 reads CSVEVNYEQYF. The CDR3 DNA follows: TGCAGCGTTGAAGTCAACTACGAGCAGTACTTC.

The chain couples TRBV7-8 to TRBJ1-2, with 8 nucleotides matching TRBD1. V was pared by 5 bases and J by 7 bases, with 9 bases of the junction left unmatched. Germline CDR1 SGHVS, CDR2 FQNEAQ. This CDR3 comprises 14 residues. DNA of the CDR3: TGTGCCAGCAGCCAACGGACAGGGTTTGGTGGCTACACCTTC. It codes for CASSQRTGFGGYTF.

J is TRBJ2-2 and V is TRBV24-1; the match to TRBD2 covers 8 bases. This CDR3 has 17 amino acids. Trimming took 2 bases from V and 0 from J; bases not matched to a gene: 4. Germline CDR1 reads KGHDR; CDR2 reads SFDVKD. The CDR3 DNA is TGTGCCACCAGTGATTCGGGGGGGAGCTCGAACACCGGGGAGCTGTTTTTT. Protein: CATSDSGGSSNTGELFF.

The chain uses TRBV3-1 (or the pseudogene TRBV3-2) and TRBJ2-2; 9 positions agree with TRBD2. V gave up 6 bases and J gave up 4 bases; unmatched junction bases: 12. This CDR3 has 17 residues. The germline V gene encodes CDR1 LGHDT and CDR2 YNNKEL (reference sequence). This CDR3 is CASRDEIAGVGTGELFF. CDR3 DNA sequence: TGTGCCAGCAGGGACGAAATAGCGGGAGTTGGCACCGGGGAGCTGTTTTTT.

J is TRBJ2-2 and V is TRBV9; 10 nucleotides line up with TRBD2. The J segment lost 6 bases and the V segment lost 3 bases, leaving 8 bases of the junction unmatched. This CDR3 is built from 16 residues. Germline V gene lookup returns CDR1 SGDLS and CDR2 YYNGEE. The CDR3 region is CASSAASGGFPGELFF. DNA of the CDR3: TGTGCCAGCAGCGCGGCTAGCGGGGGCTTCCCCGGGGAGCTGTTTTTT. Combining the CDR3 with reference TRBV9 and TRBJ2-2 gives the whole variable domain DSGVTQTPKHLITATGQRVTLRCSPRSGDLSVYWYQQSLDQGLQFLIQYYNGEERAKGNILERFSAQQFPDLHSELNLSSLELGDSALYFCASSAASGGFPGELFFGEGSRLTVL.

This chain links TRBV7-8 with TRBJ2-5, with D perhaps matching TRBD1 (6 bases). Germline loops: CDR1 SGHVS, CDR2 FQNEAQ. This CDR3 has 13 residues. V lost 6 bases to trimming and J lost 2 bases, with 10 bases between them. The CDR3 loop is CASRRQVQETQYF. DNA for the CDR3: TGTGCCAGCAGAAGACAGGTTCAAGAGACCCAGTACTTC.

V and J are TRBV6-2 or TRBV6-3 and TRBJ2-1; 7 bases are shared with TRBD2. In germline, CDR1 is MNHEY, CDR2 SVGEGT. The CDR3 sequence is 14 residues long. V was pared by 2 bases and J by 10 bases, with 8 bases of the junction left unmatched. CDR3: CASSYGVRGLEQFF. CDR3 bases: TGTGCCAGCAGTTACGGCGTGCGGGGACTAGAGCAGTTCTTC.

The chain carries TRBV5-5 and TRBJ2-1, with D maybe TRBD2 (5 bases). Germline assignment: CDR1 SGHKS and CDR2 YYEKEE (reference sequence). Trimming took 2 bases from V and 3 from J, leaving 15 bases between them. The CDR3 has 16 residues. The CDR3 DNA reads TGTGCCAGCAGCTTTGAGTACGGGGTGAACTACAATGAGCAGTTCTTC. Translation gives CASSFEYGVNYNEQFF.

The chain uses TRBV10-3 and TRBJ2-2, with 7 positions matching TRBD2. With V trimmed by 7 bases and J by 1 base, 6 bases remained unmatched. The CDR3 spans 15 residues. Per germline, CDR1 ENHRY and CDR2 SYGVKD. DNA of the CDR3: TGTGCCATCAATAAGGGAGGGAGGAACACCGGGGAGCTGTTTTTT. Encoded protein: CAINKGGRNTGELFF.

This chain joins TRBV27 and TRBJ2-3; 10 nucleotides line up with TRBD1. Unmatched junction bases numbered 10, after V lost 5 bases and J lost 5 bases. CDR3 size: 16 residues. The V gene's germline CDR1 is MNHEY and CDR2 SMNVEV (reference sequence). The CDR3 protein is CASSQTGGWGQDTQYF. CDR3 nucleotide sequence: TGTGCCAGCAGTCAGACAGGGGGCTGGGGTCAAGATACGCAGTATTTT.

This sequence joins TRBV10-3 and TRBJ1-1, with TRBD1 as a possible D gene (6 bases). CDR3 length: 14 amino acids. Germline V lookup: CDR1 ENHRY, CDR2 SYGVKD. With 10 bases removed from V and 2 bases from J, the gap between germline ends came to 17 bases. This chain's CDR3 is CATDSDSQNTEAFF. DNA of the CDR3: TGTGCCACCGACTCGGACAGCCAAAACACTGAAGCTTTCTTT.

This chain joins TRBV24-1 and TRBJ1-2, with 8 bases lining up with TRBD1. The CDR3 contains 14 residues. Germline assignment: CDR1 KGHDR and CDR2 SFDVKD. V lost 1 base and J lost 6; bases outside the gene matches: 3. CDR3 bases: TGTGCCACCAGTGATTTTCACAGGGGGAATGGCTACACCTTC. This gives the protein CATSDFHRGNGYTF.

In this sample, this clone turned up many times. The rearrangement links TRBV5-1 to TRBJ2-7, with D possibly matching TRBD2 (6 bases). V gave up 2 bases and J gave up 10 bases, with 16 bases separating them. Germline V gene data show CDR1 as SGHRS and CDR2 as YFSETQ. The CDR3 is 13 residues long. In nucleotides, the CDR3 is TGCGCCAGCAGCTTTTTATGGGACTTTCCCCAGTACTTC. It encodes CASSFLWDFPQYF. Full variable domain (rest looked up from reference TRBV5-1 and TRBJ2-7): KAGVTQTPRYLIKTRGQQVTLSCSPISGHRSVSWYQQTPGQGLQFLFEYFSETQRNKGNFPGRFSGRQFSNSRSEMNVSTLELGDSALYLCASSFLWDFPQYFGPGTRLTVT.

The chain links TRBV14 to TRBJ2-7; D uncertain. This CDR3 spans 14 amino acids. Germline V gives CDR1 SGHDN, CDR2 FVKESK. V lost 0 bases to trimming and J lost 1 base, with 7 bases between them. CDR3 residues: CASSQDGVSYEQYF. DNA of the CDR3: TGTGCCAGCAGCCAAGATGGAGTATCCTACGAGCAGTACTTC.

This rearrangement joins TRBV6-5 to TRBJ2-2; D unresolved. The germline CDR1 and CDR2 sequences are MNHEY and SVGAGI. This CDR3 comprises 14 residues. Trimming removed 5 bases from V and 2 bases from J, with 9 bases in between. The CDR3 sequence: CASSPPGNTGELFF. Written as DNA, the CDR3 is TGTGCCAGCAGTCCTCCCGGTAACACCGGGGAGCTGTTTTTT.

The rearrangement links TRBV7-3 to TRBJ2-3; possible D gene TRBD2, 5 bases. This CDR3 has 12 amino acids. Germline V gene lookup returns CDR1 SGHTA and CDR2 FQGTGA. V shed 6 bases and J shed 3 bases, with 7 bases lying between them. The DNA of the CDR3 is TGTGCCAGCAGTCGCGGGACAGATACGCAGTATTTT. Amino acid sequence: CASSRGTDTQYF.

CDR3 amino acids: CASSDFMNTEAFF. The CDR3 DNA sequence: TGTGCCAGCAGCGATTTTATGAACACTGAAGCTTTCTTT. The V and J genes are TRBV9 and TRBJ1-1, with D unclear. The V end lost 3 bases, the J end lost 0 bases, and 6 bases lay between the germline ends. Germline CDR1 is SGDLS and CDR2 is YYNGEE. The CDR3 has 13 residues.